Below, 25 T cell receptor beta chains from the same sample are listed, as sequenced in a study of spatial heterogeneity in lung cancer. The time point is: blood at routine non-recurrence follow-up after resection. Each CDR3 protein is one row after TCRdb ran MiXCR on the 5' RACE reads. The sample records 18,000 or so distinct CDR3 sequences, 7% to 10% being singletons. The sample was PBMCs, taken at follow-up. These receptors came from a male donor with early-stage non-small cell lung cancer.

This clonotype occurred many times. The chain combines TRBV20-1 with TRBJ2-7; D perhaps matches TRBD2 (5 bases). The V end lost 5 bases, the J end lost 7 bases, and 21 bases lay between the germline ends. The germline CDR1 and CDR2 sequences are DFQATT and SNEGSKA (reference sequence). CDR3 length: 14 amino acids. Written as DNA, the CDR3 is TGCAGTGCTTCAAGGACTGACTCCAGGAGGGAGCAGTACTTC. Its protein product is CSASRTDSRREQYF.

A word on this clonotype: A much more abundant neighbour one base away suggests this may be a read error. This chain connects TRBV6-2 or TRBV6-3 to TRBJ2-5; 7 nucleotides agree with TRBD2. The CDR3 runs to 15 residues. V lost 10 bases and J lost 1; bases outside the gene matches: 12. Germline CDR1 and CDR2: MNHEY and SVGEGT. CDR3: CANSLRLAPQETQYF. The CDR3 DNA sequence: TGTGCCAACAGCCTCAGACTAGCCCCCCAAGAGACCCAGTACTTC.

This clonotype was counted at least ten times. The CDR3 nucleotides are TGTGCCAGTAGTTCCGGGACTAGCGGGAGGTACGAGCAGTACTTC. Translated, it gives CASSSGTSGRYEQYF. The chain employs TRBV19 and TRBJ2-7; 15 positions agree with TRBD2. Per germline, CDR1 LNHDA and CDR2 SQIVND (reference sequence). Losses at the gene ends were 5 bases for V and 4 bases for J; bases not matched to a gene: 3. The CDR3 length is 15 residues.

This clonotype came up many times. This rearrangement joins TRBV18 to TRBJ2-4; tentative D call: TRBD1 (5 bases). CDR3 length: 14 residues. Germline assignment: CDR1 KGHSH and CDR2 LQKENI. V was cut by 3 bases and J by 3 bases, with 9 bases left in between. Written as DNA, the CDR3 is TGTGCCAGCTCACCGGGGCAGTTCAAAAACATTCAGTACTTC. Translating it yields CASSPGQFKNIQYF.

There are a few counts of this clonotype. The chain is built from TRBV9 and TRBJ1-5; TRBD1 might be the D (5 bases). This CDR3 region has 14 residues. Trimming removed 7 bases from V and 5 bases from J, with 16 bases in between. CDR1 is SGDLS, CDR2 YYNGEE, per germline. The CDR3 loop is CASSGHSLDQPQHF. In DNA, the CDR3 is TGTGCCAGCTCTGGACATTCATTAGATCAGCCCCAGCATTTT.

In regard to this clonotype: An end of the junction does not agree with germline; a read error may underlie this. As DNA, the CDR3 is TGTGCCAGCAGTTTTATAGATACGCACTATTTT. Protein: CASSFIDTHYF. The rearrangement uses TRBV28 and TRBJ2-3, with D unclear. The CDR3 is made up of 11 amino acids. Per the germline V gene, CDR1 is MDHEN and CDR2 is SYDVKM.

The sample holds many counts of this clonotype. The chain couples TRBV12-3 or TRBV12-4 to TRBJ2-7; D uncertain. This CDR3 comprises 13 residues. The germline V and J ends were trimmed by 5 bases and 0 bases, with 8 bases remaining between them. The CDR3, as DNA: TGTGCCAGCAGTCCCCATAACTCCTACGAGCAGTACTTC. Protein sequence: CASSPHNSYEQYF.

A note on this clonotype: A read error may explain this, as a much larger clone is one base away. V usage is TRBV15 and J usage is TRBJ1-1; TRBD1 might be the D (5 bases). This CDR3 has 14 amino acids. Germline-derived CDR1 and CDR2 are LNHNV and YYDKDF (reference sequence). The DNA of the CDR3 is TGTGTCACCAGCACGGGAGGGGAGAACACTGAAGCTTTCTTT. This translates into CVTSTGGENTEAFF.

This clonotype has a count of ten or more. The V call is TRBV30, the J call TRBJ2-3; D call uncertain. This CDR3 contains 15 residues. Germline V gives CDR1 GTSNPN, CDR2 SVGIG (reference sequence). Trimming shortened V by 4 bases and J by 2 bases, and 16 bases separated the two germline ends. This CDR3 reads CAWTPGAGPTDTQYF. The CDR3 DNA follows: TGTGCCTGGACTCCAGGAGCAGGCCCCACAGATACGCAGTATTTT.

The chain has TRBV20-1 and TRBJ2-1, with 14 positions matching TRBD2. Germline V CDR1 and CDR2: DFQATT, SNEGSKA (reference sequence). V was clipped by 3 bases and J by 1 base; unmatched bases: 8. This CDR3 contains 18 residues. The CDR3 loop reads CSARKGLAGESSYNEQFF. The CDR3, as DNA: TGCAGTGCTAGGAAGGGACTAGCGGGAGAATCGTCCTACAATGAGCAGTTCTTC.

This clonotype occurred many times. The chain links TRBV27 to TRBJ2-5; 7 bases agree with TRBD2. The CDR3 loop spans 15 amino acids. In germline, CDR1 is MNHEY, CDR2 SMNVEV (reference sequence). V trimming: 4 bases; J trimming: 5 bases; junction bases outside the gene matches: 10. The CDR3 coding sequence is TGTGCCAGCAGTTCACTAGGCGGGAGTACCGAGACCCAGTACTTC. It yields the protein CASSSLGGSTETQYF.

The sample holds many counts of this clonotype. The conserved closing phenylalanine or tryptophan is absent in this CDR3, likely reflecting a read error. This chain connects TRBV7-9 to TRBJ2-1; TRBD1 might be the D (6 bases). The CDR3 has 16 amino acids. Germline assignment: CDR1 SEHNR and CDR2 FQNEAQ (reference sequence). V was clipped by 3 bases and J by 1 base, with 13 bases between them. CDR3 in amino acids: CASSFGPGESYNEQFL. In DNA form, the CDR3 reads TGTGCCAGCAGCTTTGGGCCAGGGGAATCCTACAATGAGCAGTTCCTC.

This clonotype was picked up many times. This rearrangement joins TRBV7-2 to TRBJ2-1, with 10 bases that match TRBD2. The CDR3 runs to 16 residues. The V segment lost 4 bases and the J segment 7 bases; nucleotides outside the gene matches: 10. CDR1 is SGHTA and CDR2 is FQGNSA in the germline V gene. DNA of the CDR3: TGTGCCAGCAGCTCCGCGGGTCTAGCGGGGGAGAATGAGCAGTTCTTC. This translates into CASSSAGLAGENEQFF.

This clonotype was found many times. The rearrangement links TRBV20-1 to TRBJ1-2, with a weak D call TRBD1 (5 bases). Trimming took 0 bases from V and 4 from J, leaving 15 bases between them. The CDR3 spans 15 residues. Germline V gene data show CDR1 as DFQATT and CDR2 as SNEGSKA (reference sequence). DNA for the CDR3: TGCAGTGCTAGAGAGAATGTTGGTGGGGGCTATGGCTACACCTTC. Its translation is CSARENVGGGYGYTF.

This clonotype was observed a handful of times. This chain uses TRBV3-1 with TRBJ2-7; TRBD2 agrees at 11 bases. Germline values: CDR1 LGHDT, CDR2 YNNKEL (reference sequence). V was pared by 4 bases and J by 6 bases, with 2 bases of the junction left unmatched. This CDR3 is 13 amino acids long. CDR3 protein: CASSLGTSGEQYF. DNA for the CDR3: TGTGCCAGCAGCCTCGGGACTAGCGGCGAGCAGTACTTC.

The chain is built from TRBV7-2 and TRBJ2-6, with D possibly being TRBD1 (5 bases). Trimming shortened V by 4 bases and J by 10 bases, and 14 bases separated the two germline ends. This CDR3 is built from 14 residues. The germline V gene has CDR1 SGHTA and CDR2 FQGNSA. CDR3 sequence reads: CASSSSRQSNVLTF. As DNA, the CDR3 is TGTGCCAGCAGCTCCTCGCGACAGAGTAACGTCCTGACTTTC.

This chain connects TRBV7-9 to TRBJ2-7; no clear D gene. This CDR3 spans 11 amino acids. V gave up 4 bases and J gave up 5 bases, with 6 bases separating them. Germline V gene data show CDR1 as SEHNR and CDR2 as FQNEAQ (reference sequence). Here the CDR3 DNA reads TGTGCCAGCAGCTCCACCGACGAGCAGTACTTC. Translating it yields CASSSTDEQYF. Together with reference TRBV7-9 and TRBJ2-7, the CDR3 gives the full variable domain: DTGVSQNPRHKITKRGQNVTFRCDPISEHNRLYWYRQTLGQGPEFLTYFQNEAQLEKSRLLSDRFSAERPKGSFSTLEIQRTEQGDSAMYLCASSSTDEQYFGPGTRLTVT.

This clonotype appeared many times. The V gene is TRBV4-2, the J gene TRBJ2-7, with a tentative D call TRBD2 (7 bases). The CDR3 has 15 amino acids. The ends were cut back, 2 bases at V and 0 bases at J, with 11 bases in the middle. The germline V gene has CDR1 LGHNA and CDR2 YNFKEQ. CDR3 DNA: TGTGCCAGCAGCCAATGGGGGGGGGCCTCCTACGAGCAGTACTTC. This translates into CASSQWGGASYEQYF.

This clonotype was seen at least ten times. The chain recombines TRBV30 with TRBJ2-5, with D possibly matching TRBD2 (7 bases). The CDR3 is 14 residues long. CDR1 and CDR2 (germline): GTSNPN, SVGIG (reference sequence). The V gene lost 0 bases and the J gene lost 2 bases, with 10 bases spanning the gap. CDR3 residues: CAWSVGGPQETQYF. The CDR3 nucleotides are TGTGCCTGGAGTGTGGGGGGGCCGCAAGAGACCCAGTACTTC.

This clonotype appeared many times. This rearrangement joins TRBV7-2 to TRBJ2-7; 8 bases match TRBD2. After removal of 5 bases from V and 6 bases from J, the junction contained 9 bases not matched to a gene. The CDR3 contains 14 residues. Per germline, CDR1 SGHTA and CDR2 FQGNSA. Written as DNA, the CDR3 is TGTGCCAGCAGCCCCAGGTTAGCGGGGATCGAGCAGTACTTC. It yields the protein CASSPRLAGIEQYF.

This clonotype was recorded a few times. The rearrangement uses TRBV19 and TRBJ2-7; D not certain. The CDR3 is made up of 14 amino acids. Germline lookup yields CDR1 LNHDA and CDR2 SQIVND (reference sequence). Trimming took off 5 bases at V and 2 bases at J, with 13 bases between the two ends. This chain's CDR3 is CASSYTPGTYEQYF. In nucleotides, the CDR3 is TGTGCCAGTAGTTACACCCCTGGGACCTACGAGCAGTACTTC.

This clonotype was counted ten times or more. The V and J genes are TRBV16 and TRBJ1-5; perhaps TRBD1 as D (6 bases). The CDR3 loop spans 14 amino acids. In germline, CDR1 is KGHSY, CDR2 FQNENV. V lost 3 bases and J lost 4, with 10 bases in between. The CDR3 DNA reads as TGTGCCAGCAGCCAGACTACAGGGAATCAGCCCCAGCATTTT. Its translation is CASSQTTGNQPQHF.

The rearrangement links TRBV28 to TRBJ1-1; 8 positions agree with TRBD1. CDR1 and CDR2 from the germline V gene are MDHEN and SYDVKM. Trimming cost V 2 bases and J 6 bases; bases outside gene matches: 8. The CDR3 totals 15 residues. This CDR3 is CASSLGAGGPPEAFF. The DNA for the CDR3 is TGTGCCAGCAGTTTAGGGGCAGGGGGCCCCCCTGAAGCTTTCTTT.

Only a few counts were recorded for this clonotype. The gene calls are TRBV28 and TRBJ1-4, with unresolved D. V gave up 3 bases and J gave up 7 bases, with 12 bases separating them. Germline V CDR1 and CDR2: MDHEN, SYDVKM. This CDR3 region has 14 residues. CDR3 in DNA: TGTGCCAGCAGTTTCGGGGTTTTTGGTGAAAAACTGTTTTTT. It codes for CASSFGVFGEKLFF.

Only a few counts were recorded for this clonotype. The J gene is TRBJ2-7, the V gene TRBV7-6; maybe TRBD1 (5 bases). Germline lookup yields CDR1 SGHVS and CDR2 FNYEAQ. CDR3 size: 14 residues. Trimming cost V 3 bases and J 3 bases, with 12 bases left between them. CDR3 bases: TGTGCCAGCAGCTTGGAGCAGGGCTTCTACGAGCAGTACTTC. Its translation is CASSLEQGFYEQYF. Full variable domain (outside the CDR3, taken from reference TRBV7-6 and TRBJ2-7): GAGVSQSPRYKVTKRGQDVALRCDPISGHVSLYWYRQALGQGPEFLTYFNYEAQQDKSGLPNDRFSAERPEGSISTLTIQRTEQRDSAMYRCASSLEQGFYEQYFGPGTRLTVT.